Listed here are 18 T cell receptor beta chains from one sample, sequenced in a study of blood T cell repertoires in COVID-19. Sequenced by immunoSEQ multiplex PCR; TCRdb stores in-frame clones only, minus some. The sample comprises around 60,000 clones, approximately 85% of which are singletons, and roughly 3.9% rests with the top ten. What was sequenced was peripheral blood. Receptors originate from a man aged 50-60 years with active COVID-19.

This clone is a singleton in its sample. V is TRBV9 and J is TRBJ2-5; no firm D call. The CDR3 extends over 14 amino acids. The germline CDR1 and CDR2 sequences are SGDLS and YYNGEE. V lost 0 bases, J lost 4 bases, and 10 bases lay in between. CDR3 loop: CASSVEVHSETQYF. CDR3 nucleotide sequence: TGTGCCAGCAGCGTAGAAGTCCACTCAGAGACCCAGTACTTC.

The chain joins TRBV3-1 (or the pseudogene TRBV3-2) to TRBJ1-2; maybe TRBD1 (5 bases). The V gene lost 1 base and the J gene lost 8 bases, with 8 bases spanning the gap. This CDR3 is 12 amino acids long. The germline gives CDR1 LGHDT, CDR2 YNNKEL (reference sequence). CDR3 protein: CASSQVAGGYTF. As DNA, the CDR3 is TGTGCCAGCAGCCAAGTGGCAGGGGGCTACACCTTC.

This sequence joins TRBV30 and TRBJ1-2; D might be TRBD1 (5 bases). V was pared by 7 bases and J by 2 bases, with 11 bases between. Germline lookup yields CDR1 GTSNPN and CDR2 SVGIG (reference sequence). This CDR3 is 12 amino acids long. The CDR3 bases are TGTGCCTCTGAGGGGAGGAACTATGGCTACACCTTC. Translation: CASEGRNYGYTF.

The chain recombines TRBV5-1 with TRBJ2-7; possibly TRBD1 for D (5 bases). Germline V CDR1 and CDR2: SGHRS, YFSETQ. This CDR3 is 12 amino acids long. Trimming removed 3 bases at V and 3 bases at J, with 7 bases between. CDR3 sequence (DNA): TGCGCCAGCAGCTCCGACAGCTACGAGCAGTACTTC. Protein product: CASSSDSYEQYF.

The rearrangement joins TRBV9 to TRBJ1-6; 7 nucleotides agree with TRBD1. Unmatched junction bases numbered 3, after V lost 3 bases and J lost 3 bases. The CDR3 extends over 15 amino acids. Per the germline V gene, CDR1 is SGDLS and CDR2 is YYNGEE. Here the CDR3 DNA reads TGTGCCAGCAGCGCCCGGGACAGCTATAATTCACCCCTCCACTTT. Translating gives CASSARDSYNSPLHF. The variable domain in full, with the rest retrieved from reference TRBV9 and TRBJ1-6, is DSGVTQTPKHLITATGQRVTLRCSPRSGDLSVYWYQQSLDQGLQFLIQYYNGEERAKGNILERFSAQQFPDLHSELNLSSLELGDSALYFCASSARDSYNSPLHFGNGTRLTVT.

This chain joins TRBV5-1 and TRBJ2-5, with D possibly being TRBD2 (6 bases). This CDR3 comprises 17 residues. V was cut by 3 bases and J by 4 bases, with 22 bases left in between. CDR1 and CDR2 from the germline V gene are SGHRS and YFSETQ. CDR3 residues: CASSSGVRAGPGETQYF. DNA of the CDR3: TGCGCCAGCAGCTCGGGGGTCAGGGCGGGGCCGGGAGAGACCCAGTACTTC.

V usage is TRBV7-2 and J usage is TRBJ2-7; D not certain. V was shortened by 3 bases and J by 0 bases, with 9 bases between the two germline ends. Germline V gene data show CDR1 as SGHTA and CDR2 as FQGNSA. The CDR3 has 14 amino acids. CDR3 in amino acids: CASSLLVGSYEQYF. The CDR3 region has the DNA TGTGCCAGCAGCTTGCTGGTCGGCTCCTACGAGCAGTACTTC.

The chain joins TRBV7-2 to TRBJ1-5, with 7 nucleotides matching TRBD1. The germline CDR1 and CDR2 sequences are SGHTA and FQGNSA. This CDR3 is 15 amino acids long. J was trimmed by 0 bases and V by 2 bases; bases with no gene match: 1. The CDR3 protein is CASSLQGDSNQPQHF. As DNA, the CDR3 is TGTGCCAGCAGCTTACAGGGGGATAGCAATCAGCCCCAGCATTTT.

This clone was counted only a few times. The V gene is TRBV5-4, the J gene TRBJ2-2, with D possibly being TRBD1 (5 bases). This CDR3 region has 14 residues. CDR1 and CDR2 (germline): SGHNT, YYREEE (reference sequence). V was pared by 4 bases and J by 3 bases, with 10 bases between. CDR3 residues: CASSVGLHTGELFF. CDR3 coding DNA: TGTGCCAGCAGCGTGGGGCTTCACACCGGGGAGCTGTTTTTT.

The chain uses TRBV5-4 and TRBJ2-2; TRBD1 agrees at 9 bases. Germline loops: CDR1 SGHNT, CDR2 YYREEE (reference sequence). Trimming took 3 bases from V and 1 from J; bases not matched to a gene: 7. This CDR3 spans 17 amino acids. The chain's CDR3 is CASSSTWGQGNTGELFF. Written as DNA, the CDR3 is TGTGCCAGCAGCTCAACCTGGGGACAGGGGAACACCGGGGAGCTGTTTTTT.

The V and J genes are TRBV5-4 and TRBJ2-4; TRBD2 agrees at 16 bases. Germline CDR1 reads SGHNT; CDR2 reads YYREEE (reference sequence). The CDR3 loop spans 19 amino acids. V was pared by 2 bases and J by 6 bases, with 11 bases of the junction left unmatched. CDR3 sequence: CASSFRRGLAGGRSNIQYF. CDR3 bases: TGTGCCAGCAGCTTTCGGCGGGGACTAGCGGGGGGGCGTTCAAACATTCAGTACTTC.

This chain joins TRBV3-1 (or the pseudogene TRBV3-2) and TRBJ1-2, with a possible D match to TRBD1 (5 bases). The CDR3 totals 14 residues. Trimming cost V 0 bases and J 8 bases, with 13 bases left between them. Germline lookup yields CDR1 LGHDT and CDR2 YNNKEL (reference sequence). CDR3: CASSQEGGARGYTF. The CDR3 region has the DNA TGTGCCAGCAGCCAAGAGGGGGGTGCTCGGGGCTACACCTTC.

The chain recombines TRBV9 with TRBJ1-4; possible D gene TRBD1, 6 bases. Trimming pared 0 bases from V and 8 bases from J, leaving 11 bases between. The CDR3 runs to 14 residues. Germline-derived CDR1 and CDR2 are SGDLS and YYNGEE. The chain's CDR3 is CASSVDSGVEKLFF. CDR3 coding DNA: TGTGCCAGCAGCGTAGATTCAGGGGTCGAAAAACTGTTTTTT.

The chain combines TRBV5-1 with TRBJ2-5; D possibly corresponds to TRBD2 (5 bases). The CDR3 loop spans 15 amino acids. V was cut by 2 bases and J by 1 base, with 12 bases left in between. Germline CDR1 and CDR2: SGHRS and YFSETQ. The CDR3 sequence is CASSLFERTQETQYF. The CDR3 region has the DNA TGCGCCAGCAGCTTATTTGAGCGGACCCAAGAGACCCAGTACTTC.

J is TRBJ1-5 and V is TRBV30; TRBD1 agrees at 9 bases. CDR3 size: 12 residues. Germline V gene lookup returns CDR1 GTSNPN and CDR2 SVGIG (reference sequence). Germline trimming cut 3 bases from V and 6 bases from J; bases unmatched to any gene: 0. CDR3 region: CAWRGQGQPQHF. Here the CDR3 DNA reads TGTGCCTGGAGGGGACAGGGTCAGCCCCAGCATTTT. Complete variable domain (other parts from reference TRBV30 and TRBJ1-5): SQTIHQWPATLVQPVGSPLSLECTVEGTSNPNLYWYRQAAGRGLQLLFYSVGIGQISSEVPQNLSASRPQDRQFILSSKKLLLSDSGFYLCAWRGQGQPQHFGDGTRLSIL.

Only one count was recorded for this clone. The rearrangement links TRBV6-5 to TRBJ2-5, with 9 positions matching TRBD2. The J segment lost 2 bases and the V segment lost 6 bases, leaving 7 bases of the junction unmatched. The germline V gene has CDR1 MNHEY and CDR2 SVGAGI. This CDR3 contains 15 residues. The CDR3 sequence: CASSKGLARQETQYF. For the CDR3, the DNA is TGTGCCAGCAGCAAAGGACTAGCGAGACAAGAGACCCAGTACTTC.

J is TRBJ1-4 and V is TRBV4-1, with D tentatively TRBD1 (5 bases). The ends were cut back, 0 bases at V and 7 bases at J, with 12 bases in the middle. The germline gives CDR1 MGHRA, CDR2 YSYEKL. This CDR3 has 15 residues. The CDR3: CASSQEEGIREKLFF. CDR3 DNA sequence: TGCGCCAGCAGCCAAGAGGAGGGGATACGTGAAAAACTGTTTTTT.

V and J are TRBV2 and TRBJ2-1, with 11 bases lining up with TRBD2. The CDR3 spans 14 residues. After removal of 7 bases from V and 7 bases from J, the junction contained 6 bases not matched to a gene. CDR1 SNHLY and CDR2 FYNNEI come from the germline V gene. The CDR3 DNA is TGTGCCAGCAAATCGGGACTAGCGGAGAATGAGCAGTTCTTC. Translated, it gives CASKSGLAENEQFF.